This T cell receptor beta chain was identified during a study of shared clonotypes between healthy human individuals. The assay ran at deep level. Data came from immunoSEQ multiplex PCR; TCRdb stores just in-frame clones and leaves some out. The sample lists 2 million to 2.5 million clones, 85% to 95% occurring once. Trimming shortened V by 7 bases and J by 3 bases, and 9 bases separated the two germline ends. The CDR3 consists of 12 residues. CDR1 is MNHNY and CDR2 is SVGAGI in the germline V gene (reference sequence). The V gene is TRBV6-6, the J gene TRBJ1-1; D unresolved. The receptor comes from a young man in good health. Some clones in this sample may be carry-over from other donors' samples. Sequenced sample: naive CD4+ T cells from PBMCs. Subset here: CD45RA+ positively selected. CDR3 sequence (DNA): TGTGCCAGCACCCCTGGGGACACTGAAGCTTTCTTT. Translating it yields CASTPGDTEAFF.